The sequence of this T cell receptor beta chain was determined in a study of persistence of HIV-infected CD4 T cells. Sequencing used immunoSEQ version 4 in survey mode. Genomic DNA was diluted to around 10 ng/uL, up to about 1 ug per sample. Sequencing was performed with immunoSEQ multiplex PCR; in TCRdb, only in-frame clones are kept and a portion is missing. The table includes tens of thousands of clones, about nine tenths detected once. Concerning this clone itself: The antigen remains unidentified.

Nonspecific anti-CD3/anti-CD28 bead stimulation represents the broad CD4+ T cell repertoire. Sorting of responding CD4+ T cells relied on upregulated CD40 ligand together with CD69. Donors had CD4+ T cell counts above 400 cells/uL and were CMV-seropositive. The source material was CD4+ T cells sorted from PBMCs after 18-hour stimulation, sampled from a patient who received antiretroviral therapy. This clonotype was obtained from an adult woman with HIV who was CMV-seropositive.

CDR3 nucleotides: TGTGCCATCAGGCAAACTAGCGGGGATAGCGGGGAGCTGTTTTTT. This gives the protein CAIRQTSGDSGELFF. The genes are TRBV10-3 and TRBJ2-2; 10 bases agree with TRBD2. Germline V gene lookup returns CDR1 ENHRY and CDR2 SYGVKD. Unmatched junction bases numbered 8, after V lost 6 bases and J lost 7 bases. The CDR3 loop spans 15 amino acids.